These 9 T cell receptor beta chains came from one sample sequenced in a study of blood T cell repertoires in COVID-19. TCRdb's table, derived via immunoSEQ multiplex PCR, lists solely in-frame clones and lacks some. The repertoire holds fewer than 500,000 clones, with roughly 86% as singletons. Sequenced material: peripheral blood. The receptors stem from a human donor with acute or convalescent COVID-19. The donor label of this sample is uncertain.

The rearrangement uses TRBV18 and TRBJ2-3; D may be TRBD1 (6 bases). CDR3 length equals 15 residues. The V end was cut by 3 bases, the J end by 5 bases, with 15 bases between. CDR1 is KGHSH and CDR2 is LQKENI in the germline V gene. The CDR3 loop reads CASSPWAGVKDTQYF. CDR3 coding DNA: TGTGCCAGCTCACCCTGGGCAGGGGTTAAAGATACGCAGTATTTT.

The genes are TRBV30 and TRBJ2-7; D may be TRBD1 (6 bases). This CDR3 has 11 amino acids. V was clipped by 1 base and J by 11 bases, with 12 bases between them. The germline V gene has CDR1 GTSNPN and CDR2 SVGIG (reference sequence). CDR3: CAWSALGTKYF. CDR3 bases: TGTGCCTGGAGTGCGTTGGGGACAAAGTACTTC.

This rearrangement joins TRBV7-2 to TRBJ1-1; D call uncertain. CDR1 is SGHTA and CDR2 is FQGNSA in the germline V gene. Deletions cut 5 bases from V and 9 bases from J, with 16 bases between. The CDR3 is made up of 13 amino acids. CDR3 DNA sequence: TGTGCCAGCAGCATCAGAGCGGACGTCAAAGCTTTCTTT. As protein: CASSIRADVKAFF.

The gene calls are TRBV28 and TRBJ2-5; D perhaps matches TRBD1 (6 bases). The CDR3 extends over 15 amino acids. The V gene's germline CDR1 is MDHEN and CDR2 SYDVKM. Trimming took off 5 bases at V and 5 bases at J, with 18 bases between the two ends. Here the CDR3 DNA reads TGTGCCAGCAGTGGTCAGGTTCCGAGGGGGGAGACCCAGTACTTC. Translating gives CASSGQVPRGETQYF.

This rearrangement joins TRBV4-1 to TRBJ2-7; TRBD1 matches at 9 bases. Germline CDR1 reads MGHRA; CDR2 reads YSYEKL. This CDR3 contains 15 residues. Trimming took 0 bases from V and 6 from J; bases not matched to a gene: 6. Here the CDR3 DNA reads TGCGCCAGCAGCCAAGAGCCGACAGGGGGACGCGAGCAGTACTTC. Protein: CASSQEPTGGREQYF.

CDR3 region: CASSGNQYGYTF. The CDR3 DNA follows: TGTGCCAGCAGCGGGAACCAGTATGGCTACACCTTC. V gene TRBV12-3 or TRBV12-4 combines with J gene TRBJ1-2; D gene uncertain. Trimming removed 6 bases from V and 5 bases from J, with 10 bases in between. This CDR3 has 12 amino acids.

The chain has TRBV30 and TRBJ2-1; TRBD2 aligns across 8 bases. The CDR3 contains 14 residues. Per the germline V gene, CDR1 is GTSNPN and CDR2 is SVGIG (reference sequence). V lost 0 bases, J lost 16 bases, and 14 bases stayed unmatched. DNA of the CDR3: TGTGCCTGGAGTGTAAATTCAGGGCTAGCGGGTTCTTTCTTC. This encodes CAWSVNSGLAGSFF.

This rearrangement joins TRBV18 to TRBJ2-3; 9 nucleotides align to TRBD1. CDR1 is KGHSH, CDR2 LQKENI, per germline. V was clipped by 3 bases and J by 5 bases; unmatched bases: 3. The CDR3 sequence is 14 residues long. This CDR3 reads CASSPTGGRDTQYF. The CDR3 DNA reads TGTGCCAGCTCACCGACAGGGGGTAGAGATACGCAGTATTTT.

The J gene is TRBJ1-6, the V gene TRBV15, with TRBD1 matching over 7 bases. Germline V gives CDR1 LNHNV, CDR2 YYDKDF (reference sequence). Trimming removed 3 bases from V and 9 bases from J; junction bases left unmatched: 2. The CDR3 has 13 amino acids. The CDR3 region has the DNA TGTGCCACCAGCAGGGACAGGTTTTCACCCCTCCACTTT. Translating gives CATSRDRFSPLHF.